This is a list of T cell receptor beta chains from one sample in a study of T-cell reconstitution after alpha-beta-depleted transplantation in children. TCRdb analysed the PCR reads with MiXCR anew, one entry per CDR3 protein. Of approximately 230,000 distinct CDR3 sequences detected, more than 20% appear once; the ten largest clones hold about 5%. Sequenced here: PBMCs, mostly from graft donor cells, sampled 360 days after TCRalphabeta/CD19-depleted stem cell transplant. The receptors come from a female patient aged 2-9 years who had a stem cell transplant for congenital amegakaryocytic thrombocytopenia, so the T cells may come from the graft donor. The CDR3 runs from the conserved cysteine through the conserved F or W. D genes are given only for firm matches. The size of a clone is reported for some rows only, either as once, few or many, or as a class for expanded clones.

d_gene	v_gene	abundance	j_gene	CDR3aa	CDR3nt
-	TRBV4-1	-	TRBJ2-3	CASSQDEEGASTDTQYF	TGCGCCAGCAGCCAAGATGAAGAGGGAGCTAGCACAGATACGCAGTATTTT
TRBD1	TRBV18	-	TRBJ1-1	CASSPGQGARAFF	TGTGCCAGCTCACCGGGACAGGGGGCCCGAGCTTTCTTT
TRBD1	TRBV19	-	TRBJ1-1	CASPPGGRDPTEAFF	TGTGCCAGCCCCCCAGGGGGACGCGATCCTACTGAAGCTTTCTTT
-	TRBV7-2	-	TRBJ2-3	CASSFGGGAFTDTQYF	TGTGCCAGCAGCTTTGGCGGGGGCGCCTTCACAGATACGCAGTATTTT
TRBD1	TRBV29-1	-	TRBJ1-2	CSAGTGGLYGYTF	TGCAGCGCCGGGACAGGGGGCCTCTATGGCTACACCTTC
-	TRBV25-1	few	TRBJ2-5	CASSGAGRETQYF	TGTGCCAGCAGTGGCGCAGGGCGGGAGACCCAGTACTTC
-	TRBV2	-	TRBJ2-1	CASSRTGSNSYNEQFF	TGTGCCAGCAGTAGAACAGGGTCGAACTCCTACAATGAGCAGTTCTTC
-	TRBV7-9	-	TRBJ2-3	CASSFPRGSSDTQYF	TGTGCCAGCAGCTTTCCGCGGGGTAGTTCAGATACGCAGTATTTT
-	TRBV6-2/TRBV6-3	few	TRBJ2-3	CASRTRDTQYF	TGTGCCAGCAGGACCAGAGATACGCAGTATTTT
-	TRBV12-3/TRBV12-4	many	TRBJ2-1	CASSWAREQFF	TGTGCCAGCAGTTGGGCTAGGGAGCAGTTCTTC
TRBD1	TRBV6-5	-	TRBJ2-7	CASSSPGQTFSPIYEQYF	TGTGCCAGCAGTTCCCCGGGACAGACATTTTCCCCCATCTACGAGCAGTACTTC
TRBD1	TRBV12-3/TRBV12-4	few	TRBJ2-3	CASRFLQGADTQYF	TGTGCCAGCAGGTTCCTCCAGGGGGCAGATACGCAGTATTTT
TRBD2	TRBV12-3/TRBV12-4	-	TRBJ2-1	CASRTSGSYNEQFF	TGTGCCAGCAGGACTAGCGGCTCCTACAATGAGCAGTTCTTC
TRBD1	TRBV4-1	many	TRBJ2-7	CASSQQSAGTVFYEQYF	TGCGCCAGCAGCCAACAATCCGCCGGGACAGTTTTCTACGAGCAGTACTTC
-	TRBV3-1	few	TRBJ2-1	CASSPHSTYNEQFF	TGTGCCAGCAGCCCCCACTCGACCTACAATGAGCAGTTCTTC
TRBD2	TRBV12-3/TRBV12-4	-	TRBJ2-7	CASSLRLAGGLSYEQYF	TGTGCCAGCAGCCTAAGACTAGCGGGAGGACTTTCCTACGAGCAGTACTTC
-	TRBV10-3	few	TRBJ2-7	CAIRVGVDYEQYF	TGTGCCATCAGGGTGGGTGTGGACTACGAGCAGTACTTC
TRBD2	TRBV2	-	TRBJ2-1	CASSVAPRLASEQFF	TGTGCCAGCAGTGTCGCCCCCCGACTAGCAAGTGAGCAGTTCTTC
-	TRBV7-9	few	TRBJ2-4	CASSLGNLAKNIQYF	TGTGCCAGCAGCTTAGGGAACCTAGCCAAAAACATTCAGTACTTC
-	TRBV4-1	few	TRBJ2-7	CASSQAGTDYEQYF	TGCGCCAGCAGCCAGGCTGGGACGGACTACGAGCAGTACTTC
-	TRBV28	-	TRBJ2-7	CASSRDLIGTYEQYF	TGTGCCAGCAGTCGTGACCTAATCGGGACCTACGAGCAGTACTTC
-	TRBV16	many	TRBJ1-3	CASSDRTASGNTIYF	TGTGCCAGCAGCGACAGGACGGCCTCTGGAAACACCATATATTTT
-	TRBV7-9	few	TRBJ2-7	CASSLGGPGAEQYF	TGTGCCAGCAGCTTAGGTGGACCTGGGGCCGAGCAGTACTTC
-	TRBV12-3/TRBV12-4	-	TRBJ2-1	CASAASDEQFF	TGTGCCAGCGCGGCTTCGGATGAGCAGTTCTTC
-	TRBV19	few	TRBJ1-1	CASSPQGWNTEAFF	TGTGCCAGTAGTCCTCAGGGCTGGAACACTGAAGCTTTCTTT
-	TRBV5-1	few	TRBJ1-5	CAGWRREPQHF	TGCGCCGGCTGGCGTCGGGAGCCCCAGCATTTT
TRBD2	TRBV20-1	-	TRBJ2-5	CSATGTSGVRLETQYF	TGCAGTGCCACAGGGACTAGCGGGGTTAGATTGGAGACCCAGTACTTC
-	TRBV5-1	few	TRBJ2-3	CASSLVGDPSTDTQYF	TGCGCCAGCAGCTTGGTGGGGGATCCTAGCACAGATACGCAGTATTTT
-	TRBV28	-	TRBJ2-3	CASSFFRLSTDTQYF	TGTGCCAGCAGTTTCTTTAGACTCAGCACAGATACGCAGTATTTT
-	TRBV5-4	-	TRBJ2-2	CASSPVDRDTGELFF	TGTGCCAGCAGCCCTGTGGACAGAGACACCGGGGAGCTGTTTTTT